This TCR beta chain is from a study of blood T cell repertoires in COVID-19. Study information: Samples taken during acute and convalescent COVID-19 were collected in the United States, Italy and Spain.

The repertoire was sequenced with immunoSEQ multiplex PCR; TCRdb's copy has only in-frame clones and lacks some. Of about 160,000 clones listed, 65% to 85% are singletons. The J segment lost 5 bases and the V segment lost 4 bases, leaving 4 bases of the junction unmatched. This CDR3 region has 15 residues. CDR1 LGHDT and CDR2 YNNKEL come from the germline V gene (reference sequence). This sequence joins TRBV3-1 (or the pseudogene TRBV3-2) and TRBJ1-5; 11 bases line up with TRBD1. This TCR derives from a woman between 40 and 50 years old with acute COVID-19. The sample comprised PBMCs or T cells enriched from blood (not recorded which). The CDR3 protein is CASSPGTGGYQPQHF. CDR3 nucleotides: TGTGCCAGCAGCCCGGGGACAGGGGGATATCAGCCCCAGCATTTT.